Detailed here is one T cell receptor beta chain. Its target is not known. Clones were read by immunoSEQ multiplex PCR, and TCRdb kept only the in-frame ones, dropping some. The sample lists about 68,000 clones; around 83% were seen once. The data were obtained in a study of OX40 agonist ivuxolimab in advanced cancers. About the study: There were three patients with partial responses, one having hepatocellular carcinoma and two cutaneous melanoma.

Regarding the study as a whole: Low normalized clonal expansion also occurred in some nonresponding patients.

This material consisted of CD4+ or CD8+ T cells sorted from blood, taken in a trial of the OX40 agonist ivuxolimab. The clonotype originates from an adult with an advanced solid tumor such as melanoma, head and neck, liver or kidney cancer.

The CDR3 sequence: CAISGTFGVASTDTQYF. DNA for the CDR3: TGTGCCATCAGTGGAACGTTCGGGGTGGCGAGCACAGATACGCAGTATTTT. V usage is TRBV10-3 and J usage is TRBJ2-3; TRBD2 is a possible D gene (5 bases). Germline CDR1 and CDR2: ENHRY and SYGVKD. The V and J ends lost 4 bases and 0 bases respectively, with 17 bases between them. CDR3 size: 17 residues.